Given below is one TCR beta chain in context. Antigen: not known. This sample is part of a study of T cell repertoires in ileal Crohn's disease. Study-level background: All patients had surgery for stricturing (about 60%) or penetrating (about 39%) disease. Postoperative therapy was given to about half: 11 thiopurines, around 20 anti-TNF agents. Findings and limits, study-wide: Mucosal expansions were suggested to be mainly CD8 T cells.

Described time point: neoterminal ileum biopsy at postoperative endoscopy, about 6 months after surgery. Measured with immunoSEQ multiplex PCR; TCRdb has only the in-frame clones, and not every one. The sample lists over 3,500 clones, 85% occurring once. There are 13 residues in the CDR3. The V gene's germline CDR1 is SGHVS and CDR2 FNYEAQ. Trimming stripped 1 base from V and 8 bases from J, with 11 bases between. The sample taken for sequencing was ileal tissue. This receptor was taken from an adult with Crohn's disease. The chain couples TRBV7-6 to TRBJ1-1; D is ambiguous. CDR3 DNA: TGTGCCAGCAGCTTAGGACCTAGCCAGGAAGCTTTCTTT. Translating it yields CASSLGPSQEAFF.